This TCR beta chain was retrieved from a study of OX40 agonist ivuxolimab in advanced cancers. Study-level background: Subjects had a mean age of around 60 years, with a range of 23 to 79; just over 80% were male.

Produced via immunoSEQ multiplex PCR; TCRdb's table is partial and in-frame only. The data show roughly 100,000 clones, with about 92% seen just once and around 0.3% held by the top ten. A note on this clone: Its specificity is unknown.

Study observations and caveats: Low clonal expansion, among the lowest seen, marked partial responders at 0.1-3.0 mg/kg. Certain nonresponders additionally had low normalized T-cell clonal expansion.

The CDR3 has 15 amino acids. Trimming cost V 5 bases and J 4 bases, with 17 bases left between them. CDR1 is SEHNR and CDR2 is FQNEAQ in the germline V gene (reference sequence). Sequencing used CD4+ or CD8+ T cells sorted from blood, obtained in a trial of the OX40 agonist ivuxolimab. The chain combines TRBV7-9 with TRBJ2-5; no clear D gene. The sequence was collected from an adult with an advanced solid tumor such as melanoma, head and neck, liver or kidney cancer. The CDR3 protein is CASSKSQGLRETQYF. CDR3 nucleotide sequence: TGTGCCAGCAGCAAATCCCAAGGGTTAAGAGAGACCCAGTACTTC.